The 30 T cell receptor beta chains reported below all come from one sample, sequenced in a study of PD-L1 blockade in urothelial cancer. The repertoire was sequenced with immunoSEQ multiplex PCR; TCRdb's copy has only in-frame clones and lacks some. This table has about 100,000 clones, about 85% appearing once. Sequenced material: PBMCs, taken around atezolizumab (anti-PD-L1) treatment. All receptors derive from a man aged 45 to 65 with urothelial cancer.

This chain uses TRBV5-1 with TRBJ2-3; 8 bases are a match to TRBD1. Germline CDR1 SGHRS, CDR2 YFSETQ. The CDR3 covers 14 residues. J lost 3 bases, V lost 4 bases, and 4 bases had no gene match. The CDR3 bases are TGCGCCAGCAGCATGCGACAGGGGACAGATACGCAGTATTTT. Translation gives CASSMRQGTDTQYF. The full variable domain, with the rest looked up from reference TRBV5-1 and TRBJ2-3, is KAGVTQTPRYLIKTRGQQVTLSCSPISGHRSVSWYQQTPGQGLQFLFEYFSETQRNKGNFPGRFSGRQFSNSRSEMNVSTLELGDSALYLCASSMRQGTDTQYFGPGTRLTVL.

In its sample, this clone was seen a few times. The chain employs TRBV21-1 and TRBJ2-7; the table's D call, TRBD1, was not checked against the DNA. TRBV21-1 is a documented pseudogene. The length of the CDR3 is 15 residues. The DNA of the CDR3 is TGTGCCAGCACCGCCCACCGGGGACAGGACCCCGAGTGTTACTTC. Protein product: CASTAHRGQDPECYF.

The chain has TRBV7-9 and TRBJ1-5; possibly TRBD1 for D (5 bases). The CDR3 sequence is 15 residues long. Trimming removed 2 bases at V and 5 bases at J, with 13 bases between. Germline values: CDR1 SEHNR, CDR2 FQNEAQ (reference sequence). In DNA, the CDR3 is TGTGCCAGCAGCTTATATTCAGGGATGGATCAGCCCCAGCATTTT. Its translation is CASSLYSGMDQPQHF. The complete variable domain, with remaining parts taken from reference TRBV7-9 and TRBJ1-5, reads DTGVSQNPRHKITKRGQNVTFRCDPISEHNRLYWYRQTLGQGPEFLTYFQNEAQLEKSRLLSDRFSAERPKGSFSTLEIQRTEQGDSAMYLCASSLYSGMDQPQHFGDGTRLSIL.

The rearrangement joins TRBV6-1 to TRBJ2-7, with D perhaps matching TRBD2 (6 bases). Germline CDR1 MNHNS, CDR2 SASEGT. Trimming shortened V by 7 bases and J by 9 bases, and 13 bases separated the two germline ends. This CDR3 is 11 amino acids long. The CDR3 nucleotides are TGTGCCAGCACCGAACGGGACTCGCAGTACTTC. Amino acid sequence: CASTERDSQYF.

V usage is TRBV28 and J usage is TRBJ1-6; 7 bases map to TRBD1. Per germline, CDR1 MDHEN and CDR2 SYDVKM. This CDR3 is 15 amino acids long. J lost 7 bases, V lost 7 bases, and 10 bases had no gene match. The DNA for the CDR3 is TGTGCCAGCATCTCTAAGGGGGGACAGAATTCACCCCTCCACTTT. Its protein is CASISKGGQNSPLHF.

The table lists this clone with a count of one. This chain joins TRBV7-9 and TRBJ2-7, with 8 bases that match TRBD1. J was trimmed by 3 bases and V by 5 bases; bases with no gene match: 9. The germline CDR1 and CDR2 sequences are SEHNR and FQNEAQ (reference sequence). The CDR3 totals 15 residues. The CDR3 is CASSLLGQGVYEQYF. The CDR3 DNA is TGTGCCAGCAGCCTCCTCGGACAGGGTGTCTACGAGCAGTACTTC.

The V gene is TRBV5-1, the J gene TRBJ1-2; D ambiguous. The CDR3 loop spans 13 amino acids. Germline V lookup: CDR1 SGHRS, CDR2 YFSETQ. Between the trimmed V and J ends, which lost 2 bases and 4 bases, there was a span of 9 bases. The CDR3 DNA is TGCGCCAGCAGCTTCGAGGCGGGCTATGGCTACACCTTC. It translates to CASSFEAGYGYTF.

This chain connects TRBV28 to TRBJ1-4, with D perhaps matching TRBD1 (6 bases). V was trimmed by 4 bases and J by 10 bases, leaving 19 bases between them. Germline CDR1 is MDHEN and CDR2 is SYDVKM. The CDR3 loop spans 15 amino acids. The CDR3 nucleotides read TGTGCCAGCAGTTCTCCACAGGGTTATATTGGAAAACTGTTTTTT. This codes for CASSSPQGYIGKLFF.

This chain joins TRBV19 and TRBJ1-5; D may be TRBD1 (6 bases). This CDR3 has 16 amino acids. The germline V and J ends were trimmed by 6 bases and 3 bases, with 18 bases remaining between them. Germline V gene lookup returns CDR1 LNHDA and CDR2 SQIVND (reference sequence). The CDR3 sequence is CASRGYKGQINQPQHF. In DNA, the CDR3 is TGTGCCAGTAGAGGATATAAAGGACAGATCAATCAGCCCCAGCATTTT.

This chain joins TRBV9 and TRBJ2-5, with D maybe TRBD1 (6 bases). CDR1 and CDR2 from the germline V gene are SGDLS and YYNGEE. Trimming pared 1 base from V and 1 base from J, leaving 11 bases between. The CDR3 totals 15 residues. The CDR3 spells CASSVRGGSQETQYF. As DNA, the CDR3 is TGTGCCAGCAGCGTACGAGGGGGATCCCAAGAGACCCAGTACTTC.

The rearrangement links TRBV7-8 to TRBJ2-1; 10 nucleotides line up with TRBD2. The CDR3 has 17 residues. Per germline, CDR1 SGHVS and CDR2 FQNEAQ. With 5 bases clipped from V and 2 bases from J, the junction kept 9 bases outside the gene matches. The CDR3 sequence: CASSRNLAGVAYNEQFF. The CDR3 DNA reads TGTGCCAGCAGCAGGAATCTAGCGGGAGTCGCCTACAATGAGCAGTTCTTC. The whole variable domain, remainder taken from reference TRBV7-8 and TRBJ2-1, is GAGVSQSPRYKVAKRGQDVALRCDPISGHVSLFWYQQALGQGPEFLTYFQNEAQLDKSGLPSDRFFAERPEGSVSTLKIQRTQQEDSAVYLCASSRNLAGVAYNEQFFGPGTRLTVL.

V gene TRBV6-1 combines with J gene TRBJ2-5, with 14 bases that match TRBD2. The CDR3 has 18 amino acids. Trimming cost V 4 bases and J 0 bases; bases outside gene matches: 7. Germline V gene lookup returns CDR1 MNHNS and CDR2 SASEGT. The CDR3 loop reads CASSGTSGRRGYQETQYF. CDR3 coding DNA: TGTGCCAGCAGTGGGACTAGCGGGAGGAGGGGGTACCAAGAGACCCAGTACTTC.

The CDR3 DNA reads TGCGCCAGCAGCCCCGAGGGTAGCGAAGCCGAGCAGTACTTC. This sequence encodes CASSPEGSEAEQYF. The chain combines TRBV5-1 with TRBJ2-7; possibly TRBD2 for D (5 bases). CDR3 length: 14 residues. The V gene's germline CDR1 is SGHRS and CDR2 YFSETQ. V shed 4 bases and J shed 6 bases, with 17 bases lying between them.

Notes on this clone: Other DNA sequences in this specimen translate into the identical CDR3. DNA of the CDR3: TGTGCCAGCAGCAGAGACAGGGATCAGCCCCAGCATTTT. Translation: CASSRDRDQPQHF. The genes are TRBV6-5 and TRBJ1-5; TRBD1 agrees at 7 bases. Losses at the gene ends were 6 bases for V and 5 bases for J; bases not matched to a gene: 4. Germline CDR1 reads MNHEY; CDR2 reads SVGAGI. CDR3 size: 13 residues.

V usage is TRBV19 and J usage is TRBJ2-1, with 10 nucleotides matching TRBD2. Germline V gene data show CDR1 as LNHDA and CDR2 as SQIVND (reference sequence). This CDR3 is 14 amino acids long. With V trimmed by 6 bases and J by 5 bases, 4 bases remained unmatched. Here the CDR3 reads CASRSGRENNEQFF. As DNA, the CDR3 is TGTGCCAGTAGAAGCGGGAGGGAAAACAATGAGCAGTTCTTC.

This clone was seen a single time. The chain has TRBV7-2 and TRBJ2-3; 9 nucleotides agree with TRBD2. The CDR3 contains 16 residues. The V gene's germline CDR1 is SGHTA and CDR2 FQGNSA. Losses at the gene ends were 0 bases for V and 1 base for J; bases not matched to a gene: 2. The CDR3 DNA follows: TGTGCCAGCAGCTTAGCCCCTAGCGGGGGCACAGATACGCAGTATTTT. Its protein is CASSLAPSGGTDTQYF. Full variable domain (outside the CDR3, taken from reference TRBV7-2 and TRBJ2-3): GAGVSQSPSNKVTEKGKDVELRCDPISGHTALYWYRQSLGQGLEFLIYFQGNSAPDKSGLPSDRFSAERTGGSVSTLTIQRTQQEDSAVYLCASSLAPSGGTDTQYFGPGTRLTVL.

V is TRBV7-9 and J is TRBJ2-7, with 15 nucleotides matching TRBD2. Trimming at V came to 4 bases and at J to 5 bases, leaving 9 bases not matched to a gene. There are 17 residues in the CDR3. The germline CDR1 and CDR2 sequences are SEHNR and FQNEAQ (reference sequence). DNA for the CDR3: TGTGCCAGCAGCTCCCACCAGGGACTAGCGGGAGGAAACGAGCAGTACTTC. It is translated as CASSSHQGLAGGNEQYF.

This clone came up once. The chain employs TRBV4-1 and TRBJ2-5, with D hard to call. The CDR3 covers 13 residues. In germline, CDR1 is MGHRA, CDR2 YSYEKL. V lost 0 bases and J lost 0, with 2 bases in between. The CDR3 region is CASSQDNQETQYF. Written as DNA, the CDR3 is TGCGCCAGCAGCCAAGATAACCAAGAGACCCAGTACTTC.

The CDR3 DNA reads as TGTGCCAGCACCCCCCGCGCGAACACCGGGGAGCTGTTTTTT. Translating it yields CASTPRANTGELFF. This chain uses TRBV2 with TRBJ2-2, with no clear D. CDR1 is SNHLY and CDR2 is FYNNEI in the germline V gene. Deletions cut 7 bases from V and 0 bases from J, with 9 bases between. This CDR3 is 14 amino acids long.

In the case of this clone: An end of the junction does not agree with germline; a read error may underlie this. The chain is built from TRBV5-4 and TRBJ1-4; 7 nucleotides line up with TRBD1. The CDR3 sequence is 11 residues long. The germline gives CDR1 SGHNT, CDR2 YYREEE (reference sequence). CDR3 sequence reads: CASSSEQGHAF. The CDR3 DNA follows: TGTGCCAGCAGCAGCGAACAGGGGCACGCTTTT.

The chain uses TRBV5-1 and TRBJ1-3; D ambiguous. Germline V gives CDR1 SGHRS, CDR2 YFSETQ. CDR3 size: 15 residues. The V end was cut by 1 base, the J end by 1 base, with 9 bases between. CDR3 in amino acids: CASSLSRESGNTIYF. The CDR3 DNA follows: TGCGCCAGCAGCTTGTCCCGGGAATCTGGAAACACCATATATTTT. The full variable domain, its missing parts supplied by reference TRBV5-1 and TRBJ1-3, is KAGVTQTPRYLIKTRGQQVTLSCSPISGHRSVSWYQQTPGQGLQFLFEYFSETQRNKGNFPGRFSGRQFSNSRSEMNVSTLELGDSALYLCASSLSRESGNTIYFGEGSWLTVV.

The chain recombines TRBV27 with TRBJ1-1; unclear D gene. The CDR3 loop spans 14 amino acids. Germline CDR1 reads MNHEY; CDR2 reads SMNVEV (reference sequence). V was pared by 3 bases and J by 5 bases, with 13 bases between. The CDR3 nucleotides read TGTGCCAGCAGTTTCGGAGTCTCAAAAACTGAAGCTTTCTTT. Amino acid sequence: CASSFGVSKTEAFF.

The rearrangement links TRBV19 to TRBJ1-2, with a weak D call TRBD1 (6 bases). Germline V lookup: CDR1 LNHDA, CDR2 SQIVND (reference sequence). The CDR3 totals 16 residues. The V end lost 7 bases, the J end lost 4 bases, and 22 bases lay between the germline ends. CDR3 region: CASTEGTGPRGYGYTF. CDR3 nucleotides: TGTGCCAGTACTGAGGGAACAGGGCCCCGAGGCTATGGCTACACCTTC.

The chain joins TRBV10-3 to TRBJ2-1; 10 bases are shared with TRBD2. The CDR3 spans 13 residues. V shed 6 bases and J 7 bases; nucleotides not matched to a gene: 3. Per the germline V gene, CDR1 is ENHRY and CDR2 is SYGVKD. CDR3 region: CAIREAGGNEQFF. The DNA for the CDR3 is TGTGCCATCAGAGAAGCGGGGGGGAATGAGCAGTTCTTC.

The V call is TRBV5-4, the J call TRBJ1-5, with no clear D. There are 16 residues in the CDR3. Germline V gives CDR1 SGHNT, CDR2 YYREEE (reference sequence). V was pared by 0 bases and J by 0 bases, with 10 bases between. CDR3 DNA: TGTGCCAGCAGCTTGGAGGCGGCGGATAGCAATCAGCCCCAGCATTTT. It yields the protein CASSLEAADSNQPQHF.

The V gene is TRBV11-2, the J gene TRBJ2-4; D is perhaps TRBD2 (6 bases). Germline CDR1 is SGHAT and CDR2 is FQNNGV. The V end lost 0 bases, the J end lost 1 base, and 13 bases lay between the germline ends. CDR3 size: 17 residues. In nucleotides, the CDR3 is TGTGCCAGCAGCTTAGATCCCGGGAGTGGTGCCAAAAACATTCAGTACTTC. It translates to CASSLDPGSGAKNIQYF.

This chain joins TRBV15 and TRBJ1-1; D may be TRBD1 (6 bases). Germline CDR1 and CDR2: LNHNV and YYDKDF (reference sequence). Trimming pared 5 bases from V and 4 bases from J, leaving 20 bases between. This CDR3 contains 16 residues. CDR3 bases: TGTGCCACCAGCGCGACCCGGACAGTCATGGGCACTGAAGCTTTCTTT. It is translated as CATSATRTVMGTEAFF.

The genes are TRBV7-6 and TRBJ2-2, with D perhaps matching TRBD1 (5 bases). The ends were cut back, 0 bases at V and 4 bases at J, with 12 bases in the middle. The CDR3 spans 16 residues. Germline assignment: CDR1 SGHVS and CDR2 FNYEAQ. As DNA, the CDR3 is TGTGCCAGCAGCTTAGCGGTGGGGCGGACCACCGGGGAGCTGTTTTTT. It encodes CASSLAVGRTTGELFF. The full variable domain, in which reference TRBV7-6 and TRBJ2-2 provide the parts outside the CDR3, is GAGVSQSPRYKVTKRGQDVALRCDPISGHVSLYWYRQALGQGPEFLTYFNYEAQQDKSGLPNDRFSAERPEGSISTLTIQRTEQRDSAMYRCASSLAVGRTTGELFFGEGSRLTVL.

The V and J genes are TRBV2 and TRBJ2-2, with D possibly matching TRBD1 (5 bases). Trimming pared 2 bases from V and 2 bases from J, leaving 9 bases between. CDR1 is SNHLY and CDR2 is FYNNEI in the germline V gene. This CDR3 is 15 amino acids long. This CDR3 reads CASSEQGLNTGELFF. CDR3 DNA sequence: TGTGCCAGCAGTGAACAGGGCCTTAACACCGGGGAGCTGTTTTTT.

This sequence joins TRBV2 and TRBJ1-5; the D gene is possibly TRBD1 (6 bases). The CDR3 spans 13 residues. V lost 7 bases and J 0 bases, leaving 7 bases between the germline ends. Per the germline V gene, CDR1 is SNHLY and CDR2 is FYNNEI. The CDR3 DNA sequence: TGTGCCAGCAAGGGGGATAGCAATCAGCCCCAGCATTTT. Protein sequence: CASKGDSNQPQHF.